These 21 T cell receptor beta chains were sequenced from one sample in a study of shared clonotypes between healthy human individuals (dated by TCRdb to between 2020 and 2021). The protocol used for the library was the immunoSEQ multiplex PCR assay. TCRdb mirrors the immuneACCESS table, restricted to in-frame sequences. Some clones are absent from its copies; in checked studies, under half trace to an unresolved V gene, and the reason for the others is unknown. The sample table records around 1,900,000 clones; roughly 95% of these occur just once. The top ten constitute roughly 1.7% of the sample. CD8 naive samples were obtained by positive selection for CCR7 among CD45RO-negative cells, yielding a CD45RA+CCR7+ population from which TemRA cells were excluded. The sample taken for sequencing was naive CD8+ T cells from PBMCs. Sample cell subset or site, as interpreted from the label and publication: CD45RA+CCR7+. Source of these receptors: a man younger than 30 in good health. Some clones in this sample may be carry-over from other donors' samples.

In this sample, this clone turned up once. V is TRBV7-9 and J is TRBJ2-5, with unresolved D. The CDR3 totals 14 residues. V lost 0 bases and J 5 bases, leaving 10 bases between the germline ends. The V gene's germline CDR1 is SEHNR and CDR2 FQNEAQ (reference sequence). The CDR3 region is CASSLAFLQETQYF. The CDR3 DNA sequence: TGTGCCAGCAGCTTAGCGTTTTTACAGGAGACCCAGTACTTC.

This clone was seen a few times. The same CDR3 also results from other DNA sequences found in this sample. This chain connects TRBV2 to TRBJ2-3, with 7 bases fitting TRBD1. Trimming took 4 bases from V and 2 from J; bases not matched to a gene: 6. The CDR3 runs to 15 residues. Germline V gives CDR1 SNHLY, CDR2 FYNNEI. CDR3: CASSAGTASTDTQYF. The CDR3 region has the DNA TGTGCCAGCAGTGCTGGGACAGCTTCCACAGATACGCAGTATTTT.

This clone was counted a few times. The chain uses TRBV2 and TRBJ1-2; no reliable D call. The CDR3 length is 9 residues. Deletions cut 1 base from V and 12 bases from J, with 3 bases between. The germline V gene encodes CDR1 SNHLY and CDR2 FYNNEI. CDR3 bases: TGTGCCAGCAGTGAAGTTCACACCTTC. It codes for CASSEVHTF.

This sequence joins TRBV28 and TRBJ1-1; D is ambiguous. Germline V gene data show CDR1 as MDHEN and CDR2 as SYDVKM. The CDR3 is made up of 13 amino acids. Trimming left V 2 bases short and J 4 bases short, with 8 bases between. CDR3 sequence (DNA): TGTGCCAGCAGTTTAGAGTCCAGCACTGAAGCTTTCTTT. Protein: CASSLESSTEAFF.

About this clone: Within the sample, other DNA sequences also encode this same CDR3. The genes are TRBV6-5 and TRBJ2-7, with D perhaps given as TRBD1 or TRBD2 (5 bases each). The length of the CDR3 is 13 residues. Trimming removed 2 bases from V and 3 bases from J, with 8 bases in between. From germline, CDR1 is MNHEY and CDR2 SVGAGI. This CDR3 reads CASSYGTDYEQYF. DNA for the CDR3: TGTGCCAGCAGTTACGGGACGGACTACGAGCAGTACTTC.

This chain joins TRBV6-6 and TRBJ1-2, with D unresolved. From germline, CDR1 is MNHNY and CDR2 SVGAGI (reference sequence). The CDR3 runs 14 residues. Trimming removed 0 bases from V and 4 bases from J, with 9 bases in between. The CDR3 protein is CASSYSSGSYGYTF. The DNA for the CDR3 is TGTGCCAGCAGTTACTCGAGCGGGTCCTATGGCTACACCTTC.

The count of this clone is one. The chain is built from TRBV19 and TRBJ2-7, with D perhaps matching TRBD1 (6 bases). The CDR3 contains 14 residues. V dropped 4 bases and J dropped 3 bases, with 13 bases sitting between them. Germline CDR1 and CDR2: LNHDA and SQIVND (reference sequence). CDR3 DNA: TGTGCCAGTAGTAGCCGGGACATTGACTACGAGCAGTACTTC. As protein: CASSSRDIDYEQYF. The full variable domain, in which reference TRBV19 and TRBJ2-7 provide the parts outside the CDR3, is DGGITQSPKYLFRKEGQNVTLSCEQNLNHDAMYWYRQDPGQGLRLIYYSQIVNDFQKGDIAEGYSVSREKKESFPLTVTSAQKNPTAFYLCASSSRDIDYEQYFGPGTRLTVT.

V and J are TRBV7-9 and TRBJ1-2, with 7 bases matching TRBD1. The CDR3 runs 15 residues. Germline V gene lookup returns CDR1 SEHNR and CDR2 FQNEAQ (reference sequence). The junction had 7 bases not matched to a gene; V was cut back by 1 base and J by 5 bases. For the CDR3, the DNA is TGTGCCAGCAGCTTAGTAGGGACAGACTTTTATGGCTACACCTTC. It codes for CASSLVGTDFYGYTF. Drawing the rest from reference TRBV7-9 and TRBJ1-2, the complete variable domain is DTGVSQNPRHKITKRGQNVTFRCDPISEHNRLYWYRQTLGQGPEFLTYFQNEAQLEKSRLLSDRFSAERPKGSFSTLEIQRTEQGDSAMYLCASSLVGTDFYGYTFGSGTRLTVV.

On this clone itself: Other DNA sequences within the sample encode an identical CDR3. The chain links TRBV10-2 to TRBJ2-7; 7 nucleotides align to TRBD2. The germline V gene encodes CDR1 WSHSY and CDR2 SAAADI. The CDR3 loop spans 13 amino acids. After removal of 8 bases from V and 0 bases from J, the junction contained 4 bases not matched to a gene. DNA of the CDR3: TGCGCCAGCGGCGAGCGGGACTCCTACGAGCAGTACTTC. It translates to CASGERDSYEQYF.

The CDR3 coding sequence is TGTGCCAGCAGTGACCGGAGGGGGGAACTAGCCAAAAACATTCAGTACTTC. Translation: CASSDRRGELAKNIQYF. The chain couples TRBV2 to TRBJ2-4; D is perhaps TRBD1 or TRBD2 (6 bases each). Germline CDR1 SNHLY, CDR2 FYNNEI. The V end lost 3 bases, the J end lost 0 bases, and 15 bases lay between the germline ends. The CDR3 sequence is 17 residues long.

The rearrangement uses TRBV28 and TRBJ2-1; the D gene is possibly TRBD1 (5 bases). The CDR3 runs to 15 residues. From germline, CDR1 is MDHEN and CDR2 SYDVKM. The germline V and J ends were trimmed by 6 bases and 0 bases, with 12 bases remaining between them. This CDR3 reads CASRTDRSSYNEQFF. The CDR3 coding sequence is TGTGCCAGCAGGACAGACCGGAGCTCCTACAATGAGCAGTTCTTC.

Regarding this clone: Other DNA sequences in this sample translate to the same CDR3. This chain connects TRBV27 to TRBJ2-7; D gene ambiguous. This CDR3 spans 13 amino acids. The V gene lost 7 bases and the J gene lost 0 bases, with 10 bases spanning the gap. Germline-derived CDR1 and CDR2 are MNHEY and SMNVEV (reference sequence). The CDR3 DNA reads as TGTGCCAGCAAGTCGGGCAGCTCCTACGAGCAGTACTTC. This encodes CASKSGSSYEQYF.

The V and J genes are TRBV11-2 and TRBJ2-7; TRBD2 agrees at 7 bases. CDR3 length equals 16 residues. The germline CDR1 and CDR2 sequences are SGHAT and FQNNGV. The V segment lost 7 bases and the J segment 3 bases; nucleotides outside the gene matches: 15. CDR3 bases: TGTGCCAGCAACAACGGCGGCGCGGGAGCGGACTACGAGCAGTACTTC. Its translation is CASNNGGAGADYEQYF.

In its sample, this clone was seen once. J is TRBJ1-1 and V is TRBV6-1, with D tentatively TRBD1 (6 bases). CDR1 is MNHNS and CDR2 is SASEGT in the germline V gene. Trimming took off 4 bases at V and 7 bases at J, with 10 bases between the two ends. The CDR3 is 12 amino acids. CDR3 sequence: CASSASGVEAFF. Here the CDR3 DNA reads TGTGCCAGCAGTGCATCAGGGGTTGAAGCTTTCTTT.

On this clone: Other DNA sequences in this specimen translate into the identical CDR3. J is TRBJ2-1 and V is TRBV7-3, with D perhaps matching TRBD1 (6 bases). Germline V lookup: CDR1 SGHTA, CDR2 FQGTGA. Trimming took off 1 base at V and 1 base at J, with 8 bases between the two ends. This CDR3 comprises 15 residues. The CDR3 spells CASSLIRGSYNEQFF. In DNA form, the CDR3 reads TGTGCCAGCAGCTTAATCAGGGGTTCCTACAATGAGCAGTTCTTC.

The V and J genes are TRBV5-5 and TRBJ2-1; D unresolved. Per the germline V gene, CDR1 is SGHKS and CDR2 is YYEKEE (reference sequence). V lost 1 base and J lost 0, with 11 bases in between. The CDR3 loop spans 16 amino acids. CDR3 DNA: TGTGCCAGCAGCTTGTCGATTCAGAACTCCTACAATGAGCAGTTCTTC. Protein: CASSLSIQNSYNEQFF.

This clone was counted between two and nine times. This chain uses TRBV2 with TRBJ1-5; 7 bases are a match to TRBD1. The CDR3 spans 12 residues. V was clipped by 7 bases and J by 6 bases; unmatched bases: 3. Germline V lookup: CDR1 SNHLY, CDR2 FYNNEI. The CDR3 region is CASTQGGQPQHF. The CDR3 DNA follows: TGTGCCAGCACTCAGGGGGGTCAGCCCCAGCATTTT.

The CDR3 DNA is TGTGCCAGCAGCCGACAGGGGCGGGACACCGGGGAGCTGTTTTTT. This encodes CASSRQGRDTGELFF. The V and J genes are TRBV14 and TRBJ2-2; 8 bases match TRBD1. The CDR3 runs to 15 residues. With 4 bases clipped from V and 3 bases from J, the junction kept 4 bases outside the gene matches. Germline V gene data show CDR1 as SGHDN and CDR2 as FVKESK.

The genes are TRBV9 and TRBJ1-1; D gene ambiguous. This CDR3 has 15 amino acids. V lost 4 bases, J lost 1 base, and 14 bases lay in between. Germline-derived CDR1 and CDR2 are SGDLS and YYNGEE. This CDR3 reads CASSPQDRSNTEAFF. The DNA for the CDR3 is TGTGCCAGCAGCCCCCAGGACCGCTCGAACACTGAAGCTTTCTTT.

The chain couples TRBV11-2 to TRBJ1-1, with a weak D call TRBD1 (5 bases). V gave up 3 bases and J gave up 3 bases, with 14 bases separating them. Germline values: CDR1 SGHAT, CDR2 FQNNGV. CDR3 length: 15 residues. CDR3 nucleotide sequence: TGTGCCAGCAGCTTTTATAGACAGCATTACACTGAAGCTTTCTTT. This sequence encodes CASSFYRQHYTEAFF.

The chain recombines TRBV7-3 with TRBJ2-1; 7 positions agree with TRBD2. Germline assignment: CDR1 SGHTA and CDR2 FQGTGA. The ends lost 2 bases at V and 7 bases at J; junction bases unmatched: 8. The CDR3 runs 15 residues. The CDR3: CASSLGASGWNEQFF. The CDR3 region has the DNA TGTGCCAGCAGCTTAGGGGCTAGCGGATGGAATGAGCAGTTCTTC.